One and the same sample provided the 9 T cell receptor beta chains below, sequenced in a study of persistence of HIV-infected CD4 T cells. For these TCRs, the target antigens are not known. Anti-CD3/anti-CD28 beads served as a nonspecific positive control stimulus. Sorting selected CD4+ T cells upregulating both CD40 ligand and CD69. This was the immunoSEQ version 4 assay in survey mode. TCRdb's table, derived via immunoSEQ multiplex PCR, lists solely in-frame clones and lacks some. This sample has roughly 41,000 clones; about 91% occur once, and the top ten carry about 1.3%. This specimen was CD4+ T cells sorted from PBMCs after roughly 18-hour stimulation, taken from a patient who received antiretroviral therapy. These receptors all come from an adult man with HIV who was CMV-seropositive.

V and J are TRBV14 and TRBJ1-4, with TRBD1 identical over 7 bases. The ends lost 4 bases at V and 0 bases at J; junction bases unmatched: 2. Germline values: CDR1 SGHDN, CDR2 FVKESK. This CDR3 has 15 amino acids. The CDR3 DNA sequence: TGTGCCAGCAGCCCGGGACAGACAACTAATGAAAAACTGTTTTTT. This sequence encodes CASSPGQTTNEKLFF. The full variable domain, its missing parts supplied by reference TRBV14 and TRBJ1-4, is EAGVTQFPSHSVIEKGQTVTLRCDPISGHDNLYWYRRVMGKEIKFLLHFVKESKQDESGMPNNRFLAERTGGTYSTLKVQPAELEDSGVYFCASSPGQTTNEKLFFGSGTQLSVL.

This sequence joins TRBV7-2 and TRBJ2-1; 9 nucleotides match TRBD1. The germline CDR1 and CDR2 sequences are SGHTA and FQGNSA. The CDR3 extends over 15 amino acids. The ends lost 5 bases at V and 10 bases at J; junction bases unmatched: 12. CDR3 nucleotide sequence: TGTGCCAGCAGCGCCGGGACAGGGAATTTTAAGGAGCAGTTCTTC. This encodes CASSAGTGNFKEQFF.

This rearrangement joins TRBV18 to TRBJ1-1; 7 bases agree with TRBD1. Germline V gene sequence: CDR1 KGHSH, CDR2 LQKENI. CDR3 size: 16 residues. V gave up 4 bases and J gave up 0 bases; unmatched junction bases: 8. The CDR3: CASSLRQGGVNTEAFF. CDR3 in DNA: TGTGCCAGCTCACTAAGACAGGGCGGTGTGAACACTGAAGCTTTCTTT.

The chain employs TRBV19 and TRBJ1-2; 12 bases agree with TRBD1. The ends lost 3 bases at V and 4 bases at J; junction bases unmatched: 6. Germline V gives CDR1 LNHDA, CDR2 SQIVND (reference sequence). This CDR3 contains 16 residues. CDR3 coding DNA: TGTGCCAGTAGTATCGCGGGGACAGGGGGCATCTATGGCTACACCTTC. Translating gives CASSIAGTGGIYGYTF.

V and J are TRBV27 and TRBJ1-1, with D tentatively TRBD1 (5 bases). Germline lookup yields CDR1 MNHEY and CDR2 SMNVEV (reference sequence). The V gene lost 8 bases and the J gene lost 1 base, with 20 bases spanning the gap. The CDR3 consists of 16 residues. In DNA form, the CDR3 reads TGTGCCAGCGCTCAGGGAGGCGGGGAACGGAACACTGAAGCTTTCTTT. It specifies CASAQGGGERNTEAFF.

The chain links TRBV5-1 to TRBJ2-1, with a weak D call TRBD2 (5 bases). The V gene's germline CDR1 is SGHRS and CDR2 YFSETQ. The CDR3 sequence is 13 residues long. V lost 4 bases, J lost 6 bases, and 11 bases lay in between. CDR3 in DNA: TGCGCCAGCAGCGTGGAGGTCGGCAATGAGCAGTTCTTC. Amino acids: CASSVEVGNEQFF.

V is TRBV4-1 and J is TRBJ2-1, with unresolved D. The V end was cut by 0 bases, the J end by 4 bases, with 13 bases between. CDR1 is MGHRA and CDR2 is YSYEKL in the germline V gene. The CDR3 loop spans 16 amino acids. The CDR3 coding sequence is TGCGCCAGCAGCCAAGACGGTAGACTGCCATACAATGAGCAGTTCTTC. Translating gives CASSQDGRLPYNEQFF.

The V and J genes are TRBV30 and TRBJ1-1; TRBD1 is a possible D gene (5 bases). Germline values: CDR1 GTSNPN, CDR2 SVGIG (reference sequence). The V end was cut by 4 bases, the J end by 1 base, with 19 bases between. This CDR3 comprises 16 residues. CDR3 nucleotides: TGTGCCTGGAATCTCAGGGCGGGAAACACGAACACTGAAGCTTTCTTT. It specifies CAWNLRAGNTNTEAFF.

The gene calls are TRBV6-5 and TRBJ1-2; 10 bases line up with TRBD1. After removal of 10 bases from V and 5 bases from J, the junction contained 13 bases not matched to a gene. CDR3 size: 15 residues. In germline, CDR1 is MNHEY, CDR2 SVGAGI. CDR3 region: CAITYTGTGVYGYTF. The CDR3 nucleotides read TGTGCCATCACCTATACCGGGACAGGGGTTTATGGCTACACCTTC.